Listed below are T cell receptor beta chains from one sample, sequenced in a study of blood T cells in healthy people across ages. TCRdb called the 5' RACE reads again in MiXCR, with one record for every CDR3 protein. The sample contains some 640,000 distinct CDR3 sequences, around 49% of which appear only once. The sequencing input was blood. The receptors come from a woman aged 55-75 years in good health. The CDR3 runs from the conserved cysteine through the conserved F or W. D genes are given only for firm matches. Size tells how often a clone was seen (once, few, many) or the class of an expanded clone, and some rows leave it out.

V gene	clone size	D gene	J gene	CDR3 protein	CDR3 DNA
TRBV14	NA	NA	TRBJ1-2	CASSGGVGGYTF	TGTGCCAGCAGTGGGGGAGTCGGAGGCTACACCTTC
TRBV27	NA	TRBD1	TRBJ2-2	CASSRLTGSGELFF	TGTGCCAGCAGTCGACTGACAGGGTCCGGGGAGCTGTTTTTT
TRBV7-8	few	TRBD1	TRBJ1-4	CASSLEGQGAPGEKLFF	TGTGCCAGCAGCTTAGAGGGACAGGGGGCGCCGGGTGAAAAACTGTTTTTT
TRBV5-6	NA	TRBD2	TRBJ2-5	CASSWTSGREQYF	TGTGCCAGCAGCTGGACTAGCGGGAGGGAGCAGTACTTC
TRBV12-3/TRBV12-4	NA	NA	TRBJ2-7	CASSLIGTPYEQYF	TGTGCCAGCAGTTTAATCGGCACTCCCTACGAGCAGTACTTC
TRBV20-1	once	NA	TRBJ2-7	CSAGLSPSYEQYF	TGCAGTGCTGGACTGTCTCCCTCCTACGAGCAGTACTTC
TRBV7-3	few	NA	TRBJ1-1	CASSLNWGAGEAFF	TGTGCCAGCAGCTTAAATTGGGGGGCAGGAGAAGCTTTCTTT
TRBV7-3	NA	TRBD1	TRBJ2-1	CASSLGTGVLFF	TGTGCCAGCAGCTTAGGGACAGGGGTTCTGTTCTTC
TRBV10-2	NA	TRBD1	TRBJ2-5	CASRVRDRGSETQYF	TGCGCCAGCAGAGTGAGAGACAGGGGGTCGGAGACCCAGTACTTC
TRBV10-3	few	TRBD1	TRBJ2-3	CAIRGTGRTDTQYF	TGTGCCATCAGAGGGACAGGACGCACAGATACGCAGTATTTT
TRBV28	few	NA	TRBJ1-6	CASRIRADSPLHF	TGTGCCAGCAGAATCAGGGCCGATTCACCCCTCCACTTT
TRBV7-2	NA	TRBD2	TRBJ2-7	CASSPVAGSSDEQYF	TGTGCCAGCAGCCCTGTAGCGGGAAGCTCCGACGAGCAGTACTTC
TRBV5-1	NA	NA	TRBJ2-3	CASSLKVRGSDTQYF	TGCGCCAGCAGCTTGAAGGTCAGGGGATCGGATACGCAGTATTTT
TRBV5-5	NA	TRBD2	TRBJ2-7	CASSLQPGLVIPYEQYF	TGTGCCAGCAGTTTGCAACCGGGACTAGTTATCCCCTACGAGCAGTACTTC
TRBV20-1	NA	NA	TRBJ2-5	CSAPQDGETQYF	TGCAGTGCTCCCCAGGATGGGGAGACCCAGTACTTC
TRBV7-8	NA	TRBD2	TRBJ2-3	CASSLAGTSGGTDTQYF	TGTGCCAGCAGCTTAGCCGGGACTAGCGGAGGCACAGATACGCAGTATTTT
TRBV24-1	few	TRBD2	TRBJ2-1	CATSGQGLAGGNEQFF	TGTGCCACCAGTGGACAGGGACTAGCGGGAGGGAATGAGCAGTTCTTC
TRBV28	NA	TRBD2	TRBJ2-7	CASRHRVASGQRGLYEQYF	TGTGCCAGCAGACACAGGGTAGCTAGCGGGCAAAGGGGCCTTTACGAGCAGTACTTC
TRBV7-2	NA	NA	TRBJ2-2	CASSLGGHGGRNTGELFF	TGTGCCAGCAGCTTAGGGGGGCATGGCGGGAGGAACACCGGGGAGCTGTTTTTT
TRBV10-3	NA	NA	TRBJ1-1	CAIGQPNTEAFF	TGTGCCATCGGACAGCCGAACACTGAAGCTTTCTTT
TRBV11-2	few	NA	TRBJ1-6	CASSRGLSNSPLHF	TGTGCCAGCAGCAGGGGGTTGAGTAATTCACCCCTCCACTTT
TRBV20-1	once	NA	TRBJ1-2	CSAKRGSYGYTF	TGCAGTGCCAAACGGGGAAGCTATGGCTACACCTTC
TRBV5-1	NA	NA	TRBJ1-5	CASSPGTSSNQPQHF	TGCGCCAGCAGCCCTGGGACTTCTAGCAATCAGCCCCAGCATTTT
TRBV20-1	NA	NA	TRBJ2-1	CSQKGPRKGVYNEQFF	TGCAGTCAAAAGGGGCCCCGGAAGGGGGTATACAATGAGCAGTTCTTC
TRBV20-1	NA	TRBD2	TRBJ2-5	CSVRVLAGGSYNEQYF	TGCAGTGTTAGGGTACTAGCGGGAGGTTCCTACAATGAGCAGTACTTC
TRBV28	few	NA	TRBJ2-6	CASSSYLSGANVLTF	TGTGCCAGCAGTTCCTACCTTTCTGGGGCCAACGTCCTGACTTTC
TRBV6-6	few	NA	TRBJ2-5	CASSYSPPGETQYF	TGTGCCAGCAGTTACAGCCCACCGGGGGAGACCCAGTACTTC
TRBV3-1	NA	TRBD2	TRBJ2-5	CASSPSPGTKDNEQYF	TGTGCCAGCAGCCCCAGCCCCGGGACTAAGGACAATGAGCAGTACTTC
TRBV28	NA	TRBD2	TRBJ2-3	CASSTLAGRKKDTQYF	TGTGCCAGCAGTACACTAGCGGGGCGGAAAAAGGATACGCAGTATTTT
TRBV7-2	NA	NA	TRBJ1-2	CASSKGIGYGYTF	TGTGCCAGCAGCAAGGGGATAGGCTATGGCTACACCTTC
TRBV2	NA	NA	TRBJ1-5	CASRDSYNQPQHF	TGTGCCAGCAGGGACAGCTACAATCAGCCCCAGCATTTT
TRBV20-1	few	TRBD2	TRBJ2-1	CSASTAGVANEQFF	TGCAGTGCTAGTACGGCGGGAGTGGCTAATGAGCAGTTCTTC
TRBV12-3/TRBV12-4	NA	TRBD1	TRBJ2-5	CASSLSAGQGQETQYF	TGTGCCAGCAGTTTGAGCGCGGGACAGGGACAAGAGACCCAGTACTTC
TRBV18	once	NA	TRBJ2-5	CASSPLTPGATYNEQYF	TGTGCCAGCTCACCACTCACCCCGGGGGCCACCTACAATGAGCAGTACTTC
TRBV4-1	NA	TRBD1	TRBJ1-4	CASSQQGQAVNEKLFF	TGCGCCAGCAGCCAACAAGGACAGGCCGTAAATGAAAAACTGTTTTTT
TRBV9	NA	NA	TRBJ2-5	CASSVDSPGTNNEQYF	TGTGCCAGCAGCGTAGATAGTCCCGGTACCAACAATGAGCAGTACTTC
TRBV5-1	NA	TRBD1	TRBJ2-7	CASKRDRVGGEQYF	TGCGCCAGCAAAAGGGACAGGGTCGGGGGCGAGCAGTACTTC
TRBV29-1	NA	NA	TRBJ2-5	CSVDGGRETQYF	TGCAGCGTTGATGGGGGCCGAGAGACCCAGTACTTC
TRBV28	NA	TRBD1	TRBJ1-6	CASSSWTGPSSYNSPLHF	TGTGCCAGCAGTTCCTGGACAGGGCCGAGCTCCTATAATTCACCCCTCCACTTT
TRBV20-1	NA	NA	TRBJ2-3	CSAPRDPALDTQYF	TGCAGTGCTCCCCGGGACCCCGCTCTAGATACGCAGTATTTT
TRBV20-1	NA	NA	TRBJ2-1	CSARGQTRANEQFF	TGCAGTGCTAGAGGTCAAACTAGGGCCAATGAGCAGTTCTTC
TRBV29-1	NA	TRBD1	TRBJ1-4	CSARGVRNGYEKLFF	TGCAGCGCCAGGGGGGTACGGAACGGCTATGAAAAACTGTTTTTT
TRBV27	NA	NA	TRBJ1-2	CASSLSGTWNYGYTF	TGTGCCAGCAGTTTATCGGGGACCTGGAACTATGGCTACACCTTC
TRBV5-1	NA	NA	TRBJ2-3	CASSPGQITDTQYF	TGCGCCAGCAGCCCAGGACAGATCACAGATACGCAGTATTTT
TRBV11-2	NA	TRBD2	TRBJ2-7	CASSLDGGRAGEQYF	TGTGCCAGCAGCTTAGATGGCGGGAGGGCCGGCGAGCAGTACTTC
TRBV6-2/TRBV6-3	NA	NA	TRBJ1-5	CASSSAGPRSNQPQHF	TGTGCCAGCAGTTCCGCCGGGCCCAGGAGCAATCAGCCCCAGCATTTT
TRBV6-5	few	NA	TRBJ1-2	CASSRGSSYGYTF	TGTGCCAGCAGCAGGGGCAGCTCTTATGGCTACACCTTC